This T cell receptor (beta chain) came from a study of Japanese encephalitis immunity and Zika vaccine responses. Study context: Stimulation used either flavivirus-conserved or non-conserved ZIKV pools, or pre-vaccination JEV or YFV peptides.

Trimming pared 2 bases from V and 2 bases from J, leaving 11 bases between. Germline V gives CDR1 SGDLS, CDR2 YYNGEE. The CDR3 contains 14 residues. Each TCRbeta library was pooled proportionally to its sorted cell count. Each CDR3 protein is one row after TCRdb ran MiXCR on the 5' RACE reads. The sample lists some 350 distinct CDR3 sequences; less than 5.5% were seen once. Study results and limitations: Very low-magnitude CD8 responses to ZIKV pools appeared in only a few individuals.

This clonotype is medium-sized by share. CFSE-labeled PBMCs were cultured 5 to 6 days with peptide pools, each at around 1 ug/mL. The rearrangement joins TRBV9 to TRBJ2-7, with D perhaps TRBD1 (6 bases). The source was antigen-activated CD8+ T cells from blood, cultured, collected during a Zika inactivated vaccine study. This TCR was recovered from an adult woman who received an inactivated Zika virus vaccine. The CDR3 sequence is CASSVGQSPYEQYF. In DNA form, the CDR3 reads TGTGCCAGCAGCGTTGGACAGTCCCCCTACGAGCAGTACTTC.